These 18 T cell receptor beta chains came from one sample sequenced in a study of blood T cells in healthy people across ages. Primers used in a second PCR of roughly 7 to 12 cycles were a sample-barcoded 5' primer and a J-beta primer mix. TCRdb itself ran the 5' RACE reads through MiXCR, one entry per CDR3 protein. The sample shows some 1.6 million distinct CDR3 sequences, roughly 32% of them seen only once. Input material: blood. These receptors were obtained from a woman aged 30 to 39 in good health.

V usage is TRBV5-1 and J usage is TRBJ2-3; perhaps TRBD1 as D (6 bases). This CDR3 has 17 amino acids. Germline V gene data show CDR1 as SGHRS and CDR2 as YFSETQ. V lost 4 bases to trimming and J lost 6 bases, with 24 bases between them. CDR3 region: CASSVGRPRQDPDTQYF. As DNA, the CDR3 is TGCGCCAGCAGCGTTGGAAGGCCGAGACAGGACCCCGATACGCAGTATTTT. Looking up the rest from reference TRBV5-1 and TRBJ2-3 gives the full variable domain: KAGVTQTPRYLIKTRGQQVTLSCSPISGHRSVSWYQQTPGQGLQFLFEYFSETQRNKGNFPGRFSGRQFSNSRSEMNVSTLELGDSALYLCASSVGRPRQDPDTQYFGPGTRLTVL.

Only a few counts were recorded for this clonotype. The rearrangement links TRBV9 to TRBJ2-7; TRBD2 matches at 8 bases. Germline V lookup: CDR1 SGDLS, CDR2 YYNGEE. The CDR3 runs to 15 residues. V dropped 4 bases and J dropped 7; count of bases not matched to a gene: 13. This CDR3 is CASSTGGGIVKEQYF. The CDR3, as DNA: TGTGCCAGCAGCACCGGGGGGGGTATTGTGAAAGAGCAGTACTTC.

This CDR3 is CASSQGQGGKRYGYTF. In DNA, the CDR3 is TGTGCCAGCAGCCAAGGACAGGGGGGGAAGAGGTATGGCTACACCTTC. The gene calls are TRBV4-2 and TRBJ1-2; 9 bases agree with TRBD1. V shed 1 base, J shed 5 bases, and the junction held 8 bases outside the gene matches. The V gene's germline CDR1 is LGHNA and CDR2 YNFKEQ. CDR3 length: 16 residues.

This clonotype was picked up many times. A read error may produce the germline difference seen at one junction end. The chain employs TRBV5-1 and TRBJ2-2, with D tentatively TRBD1 (5 bases). This CDR3 region has 13 residues. Germline CDR1 is SGHRS and CDR2 is YFSETQ. This CDR3 reads CASSLRGAGELFF. CDR3 coding DNA: TGTGCCAGCAGTTTAAGGGGTGCCGGGGAGCTGTTTTTT. Complete variable domain (other parts from reference TRBV5-1 and TRBJ2-2): KAGVTQTPRYLIKTRGQQVTLSCSPISGHRSVSWYQQTPGQGLQFLFEYFSETQRNKGNFPGRFSGRQFSNSRSEMNVSTLELGDSALYLCASSLRGAGELFFGEGSRLTVL.

Details on this clonotype: A read error may explain this, as a much larger clone is one base away. This sequence joins TRBV29-1 and TRBJ2-1; 9 positions agree with TRBD2. The CDR3 runs to 17 residues. With 2 bases clipped from V and 6 bases from J, the junction kept 14 bases outside the gene matches. Germline CDR1 and CDR2: SQVTM and ANQGSEA. The CDR3 spells CSVEHETWTSAFNEQFF. The DNA of the CDR3 is TGCAGCGTTGAACATGAAACCTGGACTAGCGCTTTCAATGAGCAGTTCTTC.

This clonotype was seen more than once but under ten times. The chain combines TRBV20-1 with TRBJ2-1; D is unresolved. This CDR3 has 16 amino acids. Trimming shortened V by 0 bases and J by 4 bases, and 16 bases separated the two germline ends. Germline V lookup: CDR1 DFQATT, CDR2 SNEGSKA (reference sequence). In DNA form, the CDR3 reads TGCAGTGCTAGAGAAAGGCTACAATTTATATACAATGAGCAGTTCTTC. This sequence encodes CSARERLQFIYNEQFF.

The sample holds a few counts of this clonotype. The V gene is TRBV7-6, the J gene TRBJ2-6; no clear D gene. With 3 bases removed from V and 1 base from J, the gap between germline ends came to 7 bases. Germline V gene lookup returns CDR1 SGHVS and CDR2 FNYEAQ. CDR3 length equals 15 residues. CDR3 in amino acids: CASSLGKSGANVLTF. DNA for the CDR3: TGTGCCAGCAGCTTGGGGAAGTCTGGGGCCAACGTCCTGACTTTC.

CDR3: CASRERRGGPIDTQYF. CDR3 DNA: TGTGCCAGCAGGGAGAGGCGGGGAGGTCCGATAGATACGCAGTATTTT. The chain uses TRBV7-2 and TRBJ2-3; the D gene is possibly TRBD2 (6 bases). V was shortened by 6 bases and J by 5 bases, with 21 bases between the two germline ends. CDR1 is SGHTA, CDR2 FQGNSA, per germline. The CDR3 spans 16 residues.

This clonotype has just a few counts. V and J are TRBV6-2 or TRBV6-3 and TRBJ2-5, with 7 positions matching TRBD1. The CDR3 extends over 15 amino acids. After removal of 5 bases from V and 2 bases from J, the junction contained 8 bases not matched to a gene. Germline CDR1 reads MNHEY; CDR2 reads SVGEGT. The CDR3 DNA reads as TGTGCCAGCAGTGGTGACAGGGTGGGGCAAGAGACCCAGTACTTC. This codes for CASSGDRVGQETQYF.

The DNA of the CDR3 is TGTGCCAGCAGCGGATCGACAGGGAAGCAGTACTTC. Residues: CASSGSTGKQYF. V gene TRBV28 combines with J gene TRBJ2-7; 7 bases map to TRBD1. The junction had 7 bases not matched to a gene; V was cut back by 6 bases and J by 8 bases. The CDR3 length is 12 residues. Germline assignment: CDR1 MDHEN and CDR2 SYDVKM.

This clonotype has a handful of counts. V is TRBV6-2 or TRBV6-3 and J is TRBJ1-2; D gene unclear. CDR3 length: 18 amino acids. In germline, CDR1 is MNHEY, CDR2 SVGEGT. V was shortened by 0 bases and J by 5 bases, with 22 bases between the two germline ends. CDR3 sequence reads: CASSYSRFEASAGYGYTF. CDR3 sequence (DNA): TGTGCCAGCAGTTACTCGCGATTCGAGGCCTCCGCCGGGTATGGCTACACCTTC.

The chain combines TRBV10-3 with TRBJ2-6; D remains unclear. Between the trimmed V and J ends, which lost 3 bases and 3 bases, there was a span of 9 bases. Germline V CDR1 and CDR2: ENHRY, SYGVKD. The CDR3 is 15 residues long. The CDR3 protein is CAISERVSGANVLTF. The DNA for the CDR3 is TGTGCCATCAGTGAAAGGGTTAGTGGGGCCAACGTCCTGACTTTC.

The rearrangement joins TRBV24-1 to TRBJ2-7; D is unclear. The germline V and J ends were trimmed by 0 bases and 7 bases, with 9 bases remaining between them. The CDR3 covers 13 residues. Germline CDR1 and CDR2: KGHDR and SFDVKD. The CDR3 bases are TGTGCCACCAGTGATTTGCAAGCCGTTGAGCAGTACTTC. It codes for CATSDLQAVEQYF.

This clonotype was seen only a few times. The gene calls are TRBV11-2 and TRBJ2-7; D may be TRBD1 or TRBD2 (6 bases each). V was trimmed by 0 bases and J by 6 bases, leaving 15 bases between them. The germline gives CDR1 SGHAT, CDR2 FQNNGV. This CDR3 has 15 residues. The CDR3 reads CASSLEPGDWAEQYF. The CDR3 DNA follows: TGTGCCAGCAGCTTAGAACCAGGGGACTGGGCCGAGCAGTACTTC.

This sequence joins TRBV10-3 and TRBJ1-5; D remains unclear. The CDR3 spans 13 residues. CDR1 is ENHRY, CDR2 SYGVKD, per germline. Trimming took 0 bases from V and 7 from J, leaving 7 bases between them. The CDR3 DNA is TGTGCCATCAGTGAGTCGTCGGGGCAGCCCCAGCATTTT. Residues: CAISESSGQPQHF.

The chain employs TRBV5-4 and TRBJ2-1; TRBD2 matches at 13 bases. V shed 4 bases and J 9 bases; nucleotides not matched to a gene: 10. The CDR3 covers 16 residues. CDR1 is SGHNT, CDR2 YYREEE, per germline (reference sequence). This CDR3 reads CASSKELAGGPSEQFF. The CDR3 bases are TGTGCCAGCAGCAAGGAACTAGCGGGGGGGCCCTCTGAGCAGTTCTTC.

V and J are TRBV12-5 and TRBJ2-2; 8 bases are a match to TRBD1. CDR3 length: 13 residues. CDR1 is LGHNT, CDR2 FRNRAP, per germline. V gave up 7 bases and J gave up 5 bases; unmatched junction bases: 3. DNA for the CDR3: TGTGCTAGTGCTGGACAGGGAACCGGGGAGCTGTTTTTT. It is translated as CASAGQGTGELFF.

This chain uses TRBV29-1 with TRBJ1-2; the D is unclear. Germline V lookup: CDR1 SQVTM, CDR2 ANQGSEA. Trimming removed 4 bases at V and 4 bases at J, with 7 bases between. This CDR3 spans 11 amino acids. CDR3 DNA sequence: TGCAGCGTTGTCTCGGGCTATGGCTACACCTTC. It is translated as CSVVSGYGYTF.